This is a list of T cell receptor beta chains from one sample in a study of cytotoxic CD8 clonotypes in ibrutinib-treated CLL. TCRdb's table, derived via immunoSEQ multiplex PCR, lists solely in-frame clones and lacks some. The sample includes approximately 300,000 clones, just under 80% of them seen just once. The sample in question was PBMCs, obtained before ibrutinib treatment. These receptors all come from a human donor with chronic lymphocytic leukemia. Both conserved end residues are part of each CDR3. The D gene is left open where the match is weak. Clone size is stated in some rows and not others, as once, few, many or a class when expanded.

size: -; D: TRBD2; V: TRBV25-1; J: TRBJ2-1; CDR3: CASSEPGLRGINEQFF; DNA: TGTGCCAGCAGTGAACCGGGACTGCGGGGGATAAATGAGCAGTTCTTC
size: -; D: TRBD1; V: TRBV9; J: TRBJ1-1; CDR3: CASKTTGGAGAFF; DNA: TGTGCCAGCAAAACTACAGGGGGAGCCGGAGCTTTCTTT
size: once; D: TRBD2; V: TRBV7-8; J: TRBJ2-1; CDR3: CASSREPHSSGSVWFF; DNA: TGTGCCAGCAGCCGCGAACCCCATTCTAGCGGGAGTGTTTGGTTCTTC
size: few; D: TRBD1; V: TRBV4-2; J: TRBJ1-2; CDR3: CASSHGTGDYGYTF; DNA: TGTGCCAGCAGCCACGGGACAGGGGACTATGGCTACACCTTC
size: -; D: TRBD1; V: TRBV5-6; J: TRBJ1-5; CDR3: CASSSRDRDRNQPQHF; DNA: TGTGCCAGCAGCTCCCGGGACAGGGATCGCAATCAGCCCCAGCATTTT
size: -; D: -; V: TRBV9; J: TRBJ2-7; CDR3: CASSVGAATTYEQYF; DNA: TGTGCCAGCAGCGTAGGTGCAGCCACGACCTACGAGCAGTACTTC
size: -; D: TRBD1; V: TRBV29-1; J: TRBJ1-2; CDR3: CSVTQGATNYGYTF; DNA: TGCAGCGTGACTCAGGGGGCAACTAACTATGGCTACACCTTC
size: -; D: TRBD1; V: TRBV6-5; J: TRBJ2-7; CDR3: CASSYQTGIYEQYF; DNA: TGTGCCAGCAGTTACCAGACAGGGATTTACGAGCAGTACTTC
size: -; D: TRBD2; V: TRBV4-2; J: TRBJ2-3; CDR3: CASSQDTSVDTQYF; DNA: TGTGCCAGCAGCCAAGATACTAGCGTAGATACGCAGTATTTT
size: -; D: -; V: TRBV11-2; J: TRBJ2-3; CDR3: CASSLGTRADTQYF; DNA: TGTGCCAGCAGCTTAGGAACAAGGGCAGATACGCAGTATTTT
size: -; D: TRBD1; V: TRBV5-1; J: TRBJ2-7; CDR3: CASSLAGQGAHEQYF; DNA: TGCGCCAGCAGCTTAGCTGGACAGGGGGCCCACGAGCAGTACTTC
size: -; D: -; V: TRBV7-9; J: TRBJ2-2; CDR3: CASRSPGELFF; DNA: TGTGCCAGCAGAAGCCCCGGGGAGCTGTTTTTT
size: -; D: TRBD1; V: TRBV28; J: TRBJ2-2; CDR3: CASRYRGRLTGELFF; DNA: TGTGCCAGCAGGTACAGGGGGCGGCTGACCGGGGAGCTGTTTTTT
size: -; D: TRBD2; V: TRBV29-1; J: TRBJ2-1; CDR3: CSGQTSGSYNEQFF; DNA: TGCAGCGGTCAAACTAGCGGCTCCTACAATGAGCAGTTCTTC
size: few; D: -; V: TRBV19; J: TRBJ2-1; CDR3: CASSIDNEQFF; DNA: TGTGCCAGTAGTATAGACAATGAGCAGTTCTTC
size: -; D: -; V: TRBV10-3; J: TRBJ2-7; CDR3: CAISDPGRDEQYF; DNA: TGTGCCATCAGTGACCCAGGCAGGGACGAGCAGTACTTC
size: -; D: TRBD1; V: TRBV5-4; J: TRBJ2-2; CDR3: CASTITGVGELFF; DNA: TGTGCCAGCACTATAACAGGGGTCGGGGAGCTGTTTTTT
size: -; D: TRBD1; V: TRBV11-2; J: TRBJ2-2; CDR3: CASSNRQGYTGELFF; DNA: TGTGCCAGCAGCAATAGACAGGGATACACCGGGGAGCTGTTTTTT
size: -; D: TRBD1; V: TRBV6-1; J: TRBJ2-5; CDR3: CASSSTGGELETQYF; DNA: TGTGCCAGCAGCTCGACAGGGGGCGAACTAGAGACCCAGTACTTC
size: -; D: TRBD1; V: TRBV10-3; J: TRBJ2-7; CDR3: CAISESTGSHEQYF; DNA: TGTGCCATCAGTGAGTCGACAGGGTCCCACGAGCAGTACTTC
size: -; D: -; V: TRBV6-1; J: TRBJ2-2; CDR3: CASRSLANTGELFF; DNA: TGTGCCAGCAGGTCTTTGGCGAACACCGGGGAGCTGTTTTTT
size: -; D: -; V: TRBV7-9; J: TRBJ2-1; CDR3: CALRRSGYNEQFF; DNA: TGTGCGCTGCGGCGGAGCGGGTACAATGAGCAGTTCTTC
size: -; D: -; V: TRBV5-1; J: TRBJ2-1; CDR3: CASSLARGLSNEQFF; DNA: TGCGCCAGCAGCTTGGCAAGGGGGTTGTCCAATGAGCAGTTCTTC
size: -; D: -; V: TRBV29-1; J: TRBJ2-3; CDR3: CSVEAYAGSTDTQYF; DNA: TGCAGCGTTGAAGCGTACGCGGGGAGCACAGATACGCAGTATTTT
size: -; D: -; V: TRBV27; J: TRBJ2-7; CDR3: CASSLYAPTRIAYEQYF; DNA: TGTGCCAGCAGTTTATACGCCCCGACTAGGATTGCCTACGAGCAGTACTTC
size: -; D: -; V: TRBV4-3; J: TRBJ2-1; CDR3: CASSQGRLWYEQFF; DNA: TGCGCCAGCAGCCAAGGCCGGCTTTGGTATGAGCAGTTCTTC
size: -; D: -; V: TRBV25-1; J: TRBJ1-2; CDR3: CASSDKGGYTF; DNA: TGTGCCAGCAGTGACAAGGGTGGCTACACCTTC
size: -; D: -; V: TRBV6-4; J: TRBJ2-1; CDR3: CASSDSAYNEQFF; DNA: TGTGCCAGCAGTGACTCTGCCTACAATGAGCAGTTCTTC
size: -; D: TRBD2; V: TRBV5-1; J: TRBJ2-3; CDR3: CASSRGTSGSPDTQYF; DNA: TGCGCCAGCAGCCGAGGGACTAGCGGGAGTCCAGATACGCAGTATTTT
size: few; D: -; V: TRBV29-1; J: TRBJ1-2; CDR3: CSVLGVYGYTF; DNA: TGCAGCGTCCTCGGCGTATATGGCTACACCTTC
size: -; D: TRBD2; V: TRBV25-1; J: TRBJ2-3; CDR3: CASIPSGRPPYTDTQYF; DNA: TGTGCCAGCATTCCGAGCGGGAGGCCCCCTTACACAGATACGCAGTATTTT
size: -; D: -; V: TRBV28; J: TRBJ2-7; CDR3: CASSLGGSYEQYF; DNA: TGTGCCAGCAGTTTAGGGGGGTCCTACGAGCAGTACTTC
size: -; D: -; V: TRBV27; J: TRBJ1-6; CDR3: CASSLEGDNSPLHF; DNA: TGTGCCAGCAGTTTGGAGGGGGATAATTCACCCCTCCACTTT
size: -; D: TRBD1; V: TRBV5-1; J: TRBJ2-3; CDR3: CASSLRTGEDTQYF; DNA: TGCGCCAGCAGCCTCAGGACAGGGGAAGATACGCAGTATTTT
size: -; D: TRBD1; V: TRBV7-2; J: TRBJ2-7; CDR3: CASSQATGPYEQYF; DNA: TGTGCCAGCAGCCAAGCGACAGGGCCGTACGAGCAGTACTTC
size: -; D: -; V: TRBV7-6; J: TRBJ2-5; CDR3: CASSAGNQETQYF; DNA: TGTGCCAGCAGCGCCGGGAATCAAGAGACCCAGTACTTC
size: -; D: TRBD2; V: TRBV7-8; J: TRBJ2-7; CDR3: CASSLAGTSGIHSGEQYF; DNA: TGTGCCAGCAGCTTAGCCGGGACTAGCGGGATCCACTCGGGCGAGCAGTACTTC
size: few; D: TRBD2; V: TRBV27; J: TRBJ2-1; CDR3: CASRSGLAGVGEQFF; DNA: TGTGCCAGCAGGTCGGGACTAGCGGGAGTGGGTGAGCAGTTCTTC
size: -; D: TRBD1; V: TRBV2; J: TRBJ1-5; CDR3: CASSRTGGQPQHF; DNA: TGTGCCAGCAGCCGGACAGGGGGACAGCCCCAGCATTTT
size: -; D: -; V: TRBV7-6; J: TRBJ2-5; CDR3: CASSWPQEARETQYF; DNA: TGTGCCAGCAGCTGGCCCCAGGAGGCAAGAGAGACCCAGTACTTC
size: few; D: -; V: TRBV6-1; J: TRBJ1-5; CDR3: CASSEGRNQPQHF; DNA: TGTGCCAGCAGTGAGGGGAGAAATCAGCCCCAGCATTTT
size: -; D: -; V: TRBV25-1; J: TRBJ2-1; CDR3: CASMSSYNEQFF; DNA: TGTGCCAGCATGAGCTCCTACAATGAGCAGTTCTTC
size: -; D: -; V: TRBV25-1; J: TRBJ2-7; CDR3: CASSQANSYEQYF; DNA: TGTGCCAGCAGTCAAGCTAACTCCTACGAGCAGTACTTC
size: few; D: -; V: TRBV6-6; J: TRBJ1-1; CDR3: CASGHLRGKNTEAFF; DNA: TGTGCCAGTGGCCATCTTAGAGGGAAGAACACTGAAGCTTTCTTT
size: few; D: -; V: TRBV7-8; J: TRBJ2-7; CDR3: CASSLRQGPSYKEQYEQYF; DNA: TGTGCCAGCAGCTTACGTCAGGGGCCGTCTTACAAGGAGCAGTACGAGCAGTACTTC
size: once; D: -; V: TRBV2; J: TRBJ2-5; CDR3: CAGGGEETQYF; DNA: TGTGCCGGAGGAGGGGAAGAGACCCAGTACTTC
size: -; D: -; V: TRBV7-9; J: TRBJ2-1; CDR3: CATKPNLAAAYNEQFF; DNA: TGTGCCACCAAACCGAACTTAGCGGCAGCCTACAATGAGCAGTTCTTC
size: -; D: TRBD2; V: TRBV2; J: TRBJ2-5; CDR3: CAIGLAEETQYF; DNA: TGTGCCATAGGTCTAGCGGAAGAGACCCAGTACTTC
size: -; D: -; V: TRBV25-1; J: TRBJ2-5; CDR3: CASSEYSTPKETQYF; DNA: TGTGCCAGCAGTGAGTACAGTACGCCCAAGGAGACCCAGTACTTC